These 2 T cell receptor beta chains originate from one sample sequenced in a study of T cell responses to AZD1222 COVID-19 vaccine. TCRdb keeps only in-frame clones here, not all; method: immunoSEQ multiplex PCR. The sample lists about 160,000 clones, 85% to 90% occurring once. Material: peripheral blood, obtained on day 0 of AZD1222 vaccination. These receptors all come from an adult in good health.

The chain joins TRBV5-8 to TRBJ2-7; 8 bases map to TRBD1. Trimming removed 0 bases from V and 6 bases from J; junction bases left unmatched: 2. Germline loops: CDR1 SGHTS, CDR2 YDEGEE. CDR3 size: 13 residues. The CDR3 DNA reads as TGTGCCAGCAGCTTGGGGACAGGGACCGAGCAGTACTTC. This sequence encodes CASSLGTGTEQYF.

The V gene is TRBV2, the J gene TRBJ1-5; no firm D call. The CDR3 runs 13 residues. V was pared by 7 bases and J by 3 bases, with 10 bases between. Germline V lookup: CDR1 SNHLY, CDR2 FYNNEI. The CDR3 sequence: CASNRANNQPQHF. DNA of the CDR3: TGTGCCAGCAATAGGGCCAACAATCAGCCCCAGCATTTT.